One sample yielded the 28 T cell receptor beta chains listed below, sequenced in a study of follicular helper T cells after annual influenza vaccination. Only in-frame clones appear in the TCRdb table, and some are missing; sequencing was by immunoSEQ multiplex PCR. There are a few thousand clones in the sample; roughly 87% occur only once, and roughly 0.82% lies in the top ten. Time point given: 2014-2015 season, 7 days after vaccination. The source material was CXCR5- memory CD4+ T cells sorted from blood, sampled 7 days after influenza vaccination. All receptors derive from an adult who received the influenza vaccine.

The V gene is TRBV14, the J gene TRBJ1-6, with D possibly TRBD1 on 5 matching bases. CDR3 length equals 15 residues. The germline gives CDR1 SGHDN, CDR2 FVKESK. The germline V and J ends were trimmed by 2 bases and 8 bases, with 13 bases remaining between them. CDR3 region: CASSQLRGDHSPLHF. In DNA, the CDR3 is TGTGCCAGCAGCCAATTACGGGGGGACCATTCACCCCTCCACTTT.

The chain couples TRBV18 to TRBJ1-4, with D hard to call. The CDR3 length is 15 residues. Germline V gene sequence: CDR1 KGHSH, CDR2 LQKENI. V was pared by 2 bases and J by 5 bases, with 12 bases between. The CDR3 bases are TGTGCCAGCTCACCATCATTATCGCCCAATGAAAAACTGTTTTTT. Its translation: CASSPSLSPNEKLFF. Combining the CDR3 with reference TRBV18 and TRBJ1-4 gives the whole variable domain NAGVMQNPRHLVRRRGQEARLRCSPMKGHSHVYWYRQLPEEGLKFMVYLQKENIIDESGMPKERFSAEFPKEGPSILRIQQVVRGDSAAYFCASSPSLSPNEKLFFGSGTQLSVL.

The J gene is TRBJ1-6, the V gene TRBV14; weak D call: TRBD1 (5 bases). Germline CDR1 reads SGHDN; CDR2 reads FVKESK. The CDR3 runs 19 residues. Trimming left V 1 base short and J 0 bases short, with 16 bases between. CDR3 protein: CASSQAGYTPSSYNSPLHF. DNA for the CDR3: TGTGCCAGCAGCCAAGCAGGGTATACCCCGAGCTCCTATAATTCACCCCTCCACTTT.

In nucleotides, the CDR3 is TGTGCCAGTAGTCCAAGCACGACAGGGGGCTATGGCTACACCTTC. Translation: CASSPSTTGGYGYTF. The J gene is TRBJ1-2, the V gene TRBV19, with 9 bases aligning to TRBD1. The CDR3 loop spans 15 amino acids. Trimming removed 5 bases from V and 4 bases from J; junction bases left unmatched: 8. Germline V lookup: CDR1 LNHDA, CDR2 SQIVND (reference sequence).

The V gene is TRBV19, the J gene TRBJ1-1; 10 bases are shared with TRBD1. The junction had 8 bases not matched to a gene; V was cut back by 1 base and J by 6 bases. The CDR3 is 16 residues long. Germline loops: CDR1 LNHDA, CDR2 SQIVND (reference sequence). The CDR3 loop reads CASSIGTGQGKAEAFF. In DNA form, the CDR3 reads TGTGCCAGTAGTATAGGGACGGGACAGGGGAAGGCTGAAGCTTTCTTT.

This clone appeared a few times. The V call is TRBV6-5, the J call TRBJ1-2, with D hard to call. The CDR3 has 11 residues. Germline CDR1 is MNHEY and CDR2 is SVGAGI. Trimming took off 5 bases at V and 5 bases at J, with 6 bases between the two ends. CDR3 sequence reads: CASSNRYGYTF. The DNA of the CDR3 is TGTGCCAGCAGTAACCGGTATGGCTACACCTTC.

This rearrangement joins TRBV30 to TRBJ2-4, with 14 bases lining up with TRBD2. V gave up 3 bases and J gave up 7 bases; unmatched junction bases: 5. The CDR3 covers 15 residues. Per germline, CDR1 GTSNPN and CDR2 SVGIG (reference sequence). The CDR3 region has the DNA TGTGCCTGGAGCCGGACTAGCGGGGGGATGAACATTCAGTACTTC. Residues: CAWSRTSGGMNIQYF.

The chain is built from TRBV18 and TRBJ2-1; D is perhaps TRBD2 (7 bases). V was shortened by 4 bases and J by 5 bases, with 12 bases between the two germline ends. The CDR3 is 14 amino acids. Germline V lookup: CDR1 KGHSH, CDR2 LQKENI. The CDR3 coding sequence is TGTGCCAGCTCACTGCGGGGGCCAGACAATGAGCAGTTCTTC. It is translated as CASSLRGPDNEQFF.

The chain carries TRBV7-9 and TRBJ1-6, with D tentatively TRBD1 (6 bases). With 6 bases removed from V and 7 bases from J, the gap between germline ends came to 7 bases. Germline lookup yields CDR1 SEHNR and CDR2 FQNEAQ (reference sequence). CDR3 size: 12 residues. The CDR3 DNA reads as TGTGCCAGCAGTCAGGGGAATTCACCCCTCCACTTT. It translates to CASSQGNSPLHF.

V usage is TRBV30 and J usage is TRBJ1-6, with 9 positions matching TRBD1. Germline assignment: CDR1 GTSNPN and CDR2 SVGIG (reference sequence). The V gene end was trimmed by 4 bases and the J gene end by 7 bases; junction bases not matched to a gene: 5. CDR3 length: 14 residues. Here the CDR3 reads CAWIPDRGNSPLHF. CDR3 sequence (DNA): TGTGCCTGGATTCCGGACAGGGGAAATTCACCCCTCCACTTT.

The rearrangement joins TRBV28 to TRBJ2-2; 8 bases line up with TRBD2. The V gene end was trimmed by 6 bases and the J gene end by 6 bases; junction bases not matched to a gene: 12. The length of the CDR3 is 16 residues. CDR1 and CDR2 from the germline V gene are MDHEN and SYDVKM. CDR3 loop: CASRSTGLAGSGELFF. CDR3 nucleotide sequence: TGTGCCAGCAGATCCACCGGACTAGCAGGATCCGGGGAGCTGTTTTTT.

V and J are TRBV7-2 and TRBJ1-2; the D is unclear. Trimming stripped 4 bases from V and 8 bases from J, with 11 bases between. Germline CDR1 and CDR2: SGHTA and FQGNSA. CDR3 size: 12 residues. The CDR3 DNA reads TGTGCCAGCAGCTCCCTCGGGATCGGCTACACCTTC. Translating it yields CASSSLGIGYTF.

This clone was found a few times. This chain joins TRBV2 and TRBJ1-2; the D gene is possibly TRBD1 (6 bases). V dropped 1 base and J dropped 4 bases, with 7 bases sitting between them. Germline CDR1 and CDR2: SNHLY and FYNNEI. CDR3 length: 13 amino acids. CDR3: CASSEGTAYGYTF. CDR3 DNA sequence: TGTGCCAGCAGTGAAGGGACAGCCTATGGCTACACCTTC.

V and J are TRBV5-6 and TRBJ2-5; D not resolved. Trimming removed 0 bases from V and 4 bases from J, with 13 bases in between. Germline CDR1 is SGHDT and CDR2 is YYEEEE. The CDR3 is made up of 15 amino acids. The CDR3 DNA sequence: TGTGCCAGCAGCTTGGACTACCGAGCTATAGAGACCCAGTACTTC. It codes for CASSLDYRAIETQYF.

The chain joins TRBV13 to TRBJ2-7; 15 bases agree with TRBD2. The CDR3 is 14 amino acids. The trim removed 6 bases at V and 6 bases at J, leaving 3 bases unmatched. Germline V CDR1 and CDR2: PRHDT, FYEKMQ (reference sequence). The CDR3 region is CASRLGLAGGEQYF. CDR3 coding DNA: TGTGCCAGCAGATTGGGACTAGCGGGGGGCGAGCAGTACTTC.

The chain couples TRBV7-8 to TRBJ2-7, with 11 bases lining up with TRBD1. Germline CDR1 and CDR2: SGHVS and FQNEAQ. V was pared by 5 bases and J by 0 bases, with 6 bases of the junction left unmatched. This CDR3 is 16 amino acids long. CDR3 protein: CASSRTGGPSSYEQYF. In DNA, the CDR3 is TGTGCCAGCAGCCGGACAGGGGGCCCGAGCTCCTACGAGCAGTACTTC.

V and J are TRBV11-2 and TRBJ2-2, with D maybe TRBD1 (6 bases). The CDR3 covers 17 residues. V was pared by 3 bases and J by 1 base, with 15 bases between. From germline, CDR1 is SGHAT and CDR2 FQNNGV. CDR3 protein: CASSFKGVTRNTGELFF. The CDR3 DNA sequence: TGTGCCAGCAGCTTTAAGGGGGTGACCCGGAACACCGGGGAGCTGTTTTTT.

This clone has a handful of counts. The rearrangement joins TRBV28 to TRBJ2-5, with unresolved D. The length of the CDR3 is 12 residues. The V end lost 5 bases, the J end lost 5 bases, and 9 bases lay between the germline ends. CDR1 MDHEN and CDR2 SYDVKM come from the germline V gene. CDR3 in DNA: TGTGCCAGCAGTACCTCCCCGGAGACCCAGTACTTC. It yields the protein CASSTSPETQYF.

This chain uses TRBV28 with TRBJ2-5; 7 nucleotides line up with TRBD2. The CDR3 spans 13 residues. V was pared by 7 bases and J by 4 bases, with 6 bases of the junction left unmatched. The V gene's germline CDR1 is MDHEN and CDR2 SYDVKM. CDR3 sequence: CASTPPGGETQYF. The DNA for the CDR3 is TGTGCCAGCACCCCGCCGGGGGGAGAGACCCAGTACTTC.

This clone was seen only a few times. The chain employs TRBV2 and TRBJ1-2, with D hard to call. The CDR3 is 14 residues long. Trimming cost V 2 bases and J 0 bases, with 7 bases left between them. Germline CDR1 is SNHLY and CDR2 is FYNNEI. The CDR3 sequence is CASSETIANYGYTF. In nucleotides, the CDR3 is TGTGCCAGCAGTGAAACGATCGCTAACTATGGCTACACCTTC. The complete variable domain, with remaining parts taken from reference TRBV2 and TRBJ1-2, reads EPEVTQTPSHQVTQMGQEVILRCVPISNHLYFYWYRQILGQKVEFLVSFYNNEISEKSEIFDDQFSVERPDGSNFTLKIRSTKLEDSAMYFCASSETIANYGYTFGSGTRLTVV.

The chain uses TRBV9 and TRBJ1-3, with D possibly TRBD1 on 6 matching bases. CDR3 length equals 16 residues. The V gene's germline CDR1 is SGDLS and CDR2 YYNGEE. Trimming removed 4 bases at V and 2 bases at J, with 16 bases between. As DNA, the CDR3 is TGTGCCAGCAGCCCCCAATGGAGGGACACTGGAAACACCATATATTTT. This encodes CASSPQWRDTGNTIYF.

The V and J genes are TRBV7-2 and TRBJ1-6, with D maybe TRBD1 (6 bases). This CDR3 is 13 amino acids long. Germline CDR1 reads SGHTA; CDR2 reads FQGNSA. V lost 3 bases, J lost 9 bases, and 9 bases lay in between. The DNA for the CDR3 is TGTGCCAGCAGCTTGCGCAGGGGTTCACCCCTCCACTTT. Translated: CASSLRRGSPLHF.

This chain joins TRBV7-8 and TRBJ2-5; 14 bases align to TRBD2. Germline values: CDR1 SGHVS, CDR2 FQNEAQ. This CDR3 is 17 amino acids long. J gave up 0 bases and V 3 bases, and 3 bases lay outside the gene matches. CDR3 residues: CASSFWTSGGYQETQYF. For the CDR3, the DNA is TGTGCCAGCAGCTTCTGGACTAGCGGGGGGTACCAAGAGACCCAGTACTTC.

The J gene is TRBJ2-1, the V gene TRBV18; TRBD1 agrees at 7 bases. Germline trimming cut 2 bases from V and 4 bases from J; bases unmatched to any gene: 5. The CDR3 spans 15 residues. Germline V gene sequence: CDR1 KGHSH, CDR2 LQKENI. The CDR3 is CASSPTRQGYNEQFF. The CDR3 DNA follows: TGTGCCAGCTCACCAACGAGACAGGGTTACAATGAGCAGTTCTTC.

This clone was observed a single time. The chain is built from TRBV28 and TRBJ2-5; 11 positions match TRBD2. The junction had 7 bases not matched to a gene; V was cut back by 5 bases and J by 5 bases. CDR1 is MDHEN and CDR2 is SYDVKM in the germline V gene. This CDR3 comprises 15 residues. Here the CDR3 reads CASSELAGGRETQYF. In DNA form, the CDR3 reads TGTGCCAGCAGTGAGCTAGCGGGGGGCAGGGAGACCCAGTACTTC.

The chain is built from TRBV30 and TRBJ1-2, with 8 positions matching TRBD1. J gave up 3 bases and V 0 bases, and 0 bases lay outside the gene matches. Looked up from germline, CDR1 is GTSNPN and CDR2 is SVGIG (reference sequence). The CDR3 consists of 13 residues. CDR3 sequence: CAWSVQGDYGYTF. CDR3 nucleotide sequence: TGTGCCTGGAGTGTACAGGGGGACTATGGCTACACCTTC.

This clone has only one observation. V and J are TRBV9 and TRBJ2-7; D is ambiguous. V shed 4 bases and J shed 0 bases, with 11 bases lying between them. Per germline, CDR1 SGDLS and CDR2 YYNGEE. The CDR3 extends over 14 amino acids. CDR3 coding DNA: TGTGCCAGCAGCCACAACTTTGACTCCTACGAGCAGTACTTC. It encodes CASSHNFDSYEQYF.

CDR3 bases: TGTGCCAGCAGCCCAACGGGACGGTCTGATGACGAGCAGTACTTC. This translates into CASSPTGRSDDEQYF. The V call is TRBV5-4, the J call TRBJ2-7; D possibly matches TRBD1 or TRBD2 (5 bases each). CDR1 and CDR2 from the germline V gene are SGHNT and YYREEE (reference sequence). Trimming shortened V by 4 bases and J by 5 bases, and 19 bases separated the two germline ends. This CDR3 comprises 15 residues.